Listed here is a single T cell receptor (beta chain). Its antigen target is currently unknown. One base away there is no much larger clone; base qualities are not given. These data belong to a study of cytomegalovirus exposure and HLA in healthy donors (dated by TCRdb to 2015 to 2018). In the study overall: According to an earlier analysis of a few hundred of the donors, about 179 million T cells yielded roughly 110 million unique TCR beta sequences and around 280 Gb of sequence data. Around 330 gigabases of sequencing data and approximately 92 million unique TCR sequences made up an early release that covered around 640 HLA-typed donors. Among the roughly 400 genotyped donors, about 85% belonged to the genetic ancestry cluster associated with self-reported Caucasian donors. The aim of the study was to test whether cataloging public T cell receptors could identify signatures of past pathogen exposure. Using immunosequencing, the study profiled T cell repertoires from around 680 subjects and related those repertoires to cytomegalovirus serostatus. Besides the first cohort of 666 subjects, a separate validation cohort made up of 120 different subjects was used. The study combined high-throughput TCR immunosequencing, statistical association of individual TCRs with disease status, and machine learning to predict cytomegalovirus infection status. In a later analysis, previously published TCR beta repertoires from 670 or so donors were re-analyzed and high-resolution HLA genotyping was added so that TCR occurrence patterns could be studied. Rather than drawing on any new phenotypic data, the later analysis identified candidate immune exposures from TCR beta sequences and the way those sequences occurred across donors. An earlier analysis of roughly 580 of the donors used high-throughput TCR beta sequencing to judge whether each TCR beta V gene segment behaved as functional or pseudogenic. Alongside the repertoire data, information on donor age, sex, ethnicity and CMV serostatus was compiled. A later genetic analysis used genome-wide SNP genotypes for about 60% of the roughly 670 donors, treating that subset as a discovery cohort. All discovery cohort repertoires had been generated on a single sequencing platform. HLA typing included class I and class II loci at four-digit resolution. The number of typed donors differed by locus: 629-630 for A, B, C, DRB1 and DQB1; 522 for DQA1; about 600 for DPA1; and about 450 for DPB1. Several DR-DQ haplotypes were treated as single units for association and clustering because of strong linkage in the cohort. On average, 235,054 unique TCR beta nucleotide sequences were sequenced per donor among a few hundred genotyped donors of the cohort, with roughly 18% of those sequences being non-productive.

V drops 3 bases and J drops 4 bases, leaving 12 bases in between. From cysteine to phenylalanine, the CDR3 is 14 amino acids long. The DNA shown is the 42-base CDR3, in frame from base 1. Sequences MNHEY (CDR1) and SVGAGI (CDR2) are obtained from the germline V gene. Results and caveats for the whole study, not just this receptor: A later analysis associated 16,951 TCR beta sequences with specific HLA alleles at a false discovery rate of 0.05. A cluster of highly shared sequence variants was judged likely to be a technical artifact of the sequencing pipeline. V-gene and J-gene trimming of TCR beta chains was associated with a missense DCLRE1C variant in a later genetic analysis, and the association was replicated in an independent cohort. While some public TCRs were present in many individuals, most TCR sequences turned up only very rarely across donors. HLA typing was unavailable for some donors at each locus, so association tests used only the typed subset. Compared with equally common non-associated chains, HLA-associated TCR beta chains in a later analysis were more clonally expanded and had lower generation probabilities. In an earlier analysis of 587 of the donors, most TCR beta V segments appeared in productive rearrangements about 87% or about 30% of the time, broadly matching IMGT annotations. Because the 87-base-pair reads could not distinguish some IMGT-functional V segments, including TRBV6-2 and TRBV6-3, those segments were excluded. A further reported finding was that TCR beta sequences accurately predicted the HLA-A and HLA-B alleles for most subjects in the first cohort. Roughly 17 rarely observed V segments, including chromosome 9 orphons, were excluded from the earlier analysis of some 590 of the donors because counts were too low. The study gave a list of over 150 TCR beta chains associated with cytomegalovirus. It was suggested by the authors that the approach could potentially be generalized to other disease states and immunological phenotypes. Correlated functional status among segregating V segments might reflect linkage disequilibrium, but an unknown experimental factor could not be ruled out. A later genetic analysis reported fewer N-insertions in productive TCRs among donors in an Asian-associated ancestry cluster than the approximately 700-donor mean. Cytomegalovirus status was reported to be diagnosed by the classifier with high specificity and sensitivity in both the original and validation cohorts. In a later analysis, TCR association rates were found to vary across HLA loci, with the most associated TCRs seen for DRB1 alleles and the fewest for HLA-C alleles. CMV serostatus was the only immune exposure information available for the cohort. In a later analysis, most CMV-associated TCR beta chains were found to appear HLA-restricted, with HLA associations seemingly driven largely by CMV exposure. The cohort was sequenced for TCR beta chains only, and without alpha or paired-chain data the features that could be detected were limited. A few of the identified cytomegalovirus-associated TCR beta chains were confirmed in vitro to be specific for cytomegalovirus antigens. The presence/absence analyses assumed that sequencing depth was roughly uniform across donors, and that assumption may not be true. A later analysis reported that several top co-occurrence clusters appeared linked to parvovirus B19, influenza, CMV and Epstein-Barr virus. Assigning TCR associations to individual alleles was difficult when HLA alleles, especially DR and DQ, strongly co-occurred.

In total, approximately 690 healthy bone marrow donors made up the cohort. All cohort members were sampled while nominally healthy, although unrecorded immune exposures were likely present. The donor tested CMV seronegative, placing the donor among the roughly 400 seronegative members of the cohort. A peripheral blood sample was provided by each donor, and peripheral blood mononuclear cells were used for TCR beta sequencing. The Qiagen DNeasy Blood Extraction Kit was used to extract genomic DNA from the blood cell samples. Libraries were built with the immunoSEQ multiplex PCR assay. For the multiplex PCR, a mixture combining 60 forward primers for TCR Vbeta segments and 13 reverse primers for TCR Jbeta segments was used. A multiplex PCR assay on genomic DNA amplified the CDR3 region of rearranged TCR beta genes. The amplified TCR beta libraries were sequenced on the Illumina HiSeq System as 87-base-pair reads. Turning to the authors' computational methods: A later analysis counted tens of millions of unique TCR beta chains across the approximately 700 repertoires, and some 12 million of these chains were shared by at least two donors. To remove PCR and sequencing errors, raw reads were error-corrected and collapsed into unique sequences using a nearest-neighbor algorithm that merged closely related sequences. CDR3 sequences were aligned to IMGT reference sequences to assign V, D and J gene segments. For a sequence to be retained, a match of at least six nucleotides to both a V gene segment and a J gene segment was required. Rearrangements were classified as productive when the CDR3 lacked stop codons and remained in frame with V and J, and all other rearrangements were classified as non-productive. Following IMGT convention, CDR3 was defined as the stretch from the second conserved V-encoded cysteine up to the conserved J-encoded phenylalanine. In an earlier analysis of 500 to 650 of the donors, sequences lacking an unambiguous match to a single V gene segment were excluded. An earlier analysis of several hundred of the donors called V segments functional above 56.7% productive rearrangements and segregating when the between-donor standard deviation exceeded 5%. A statistical classification framework was built for diagnosing cytomegalovirus status from the catalog of TCR beta chain sequences. V and J gene assignment, in a later analysis, came from comparing TCR nucleotide sequences with IMGT/GENE-DB human TR gene sequences. The TCRdist pipeline was used in a later analysis to assign CDR3 sequences and most-parsimonious VDJ recombination scenarios. In a later analysis, each TCR beta chain was defined by its CDR3 amino acid sequence together with its V-gene family, and reads without a unique V-gene family were excluded. As a way to deal with suspected cross-contamination and a sequencing artifact, a later analysis dropped 450 to 600 nucleotide sequences that were highly shared and had low generation probability. For each public chain, a later analysis derived a clonal expansion index from normalized ranks of inferred template counts within each repertoire. Generation probabilities in a later analysis came from a VDJ recombination model fitted to out-of-frame rearrangements, and those results were checked against IGoR. Hypergeometric tests were used in a later analysis to score TCR-TCR, TCR-HLA and TCR-CMV co-occurrence, with a repertoire-size bias correction applied to the TCR pairs. To estimate false discovery rates, a later analysis permuted the HLA or CMV assignments 20 times. In a later analysis, co-occurring TCRs were grouped using DBSCAN, with TCRdist sequence similarity added in when clustering inside HLA-allele-positive subsets. Repertoires with fewer than 30,000 or more than 120,000 public chains, plus five repertoires with anomalous nucleotide sharing, were excluded from co-occurrence clustering. The clones in this table, taken by TCRdb from immuneACCESS, are in-frame only. Not every clone is retained; where verified, under half of the shortfall comes from an unresolved V gene, and the cause of the rest is unknown. The DNA gave D and trimming, while V, J and clone size come from that table. This sample is represented by 150,000 to 200,000 clones; roughly 80% of them were singletons. About 1.9% of the sample comes from the top ten.

The sequence was obtained from a female donor in good health and CMV-seronegative. The chain is encoded by TRBV6-5 joined to TRBJ1-2, with the D gene call left open. The source material was PBMCs. The CDR3 region reads CASSYGRAGYGYTF. The DNA sequence reads TGTGCCAGCAGTTATGGGAGGGCGGGCTATGGCTACACCTTC.